The subject of this entry is one T cell receptor (beta chain). The treatment here: some 19 received Ad26.COV2.S at low or high dose, single or two shots; about 5 received placebo; per-sample allocation not given. Sampling occurred on day 63 after the first vaccine or placebo injection. V gave up 8 bases and J gave up 14 bases; unmatched junction bases: 10. Germline V gene lookup returns CDR1 MDHEN and CDR2 SYDVKM. The CDR3 spans 13 residues. This record comes from a study of Ad26.COV2.S vaccination and SARS-CoV-2 variants. Clones were sequenced by immunoSEQ multiplex PCR, and TCRdb holds only the in-frame ones, with some missing. Of a few hundred thousand clones listed, about 92% are singletons.

The origin of this receptor is a person aged 18-60 years who received the Ad26.COV2.S COVID-19 vaccine or a placebo. Sequencing was performed on peripheral blood, taken in a trial of Ad26.COV2.S vaccine versus placebo. V and J are TRBV28 and TRBJ1-6, with 9 bases matching TRBD1. As DNA, the CDR3 is TGTGCCAGCGGAGGGGACAGGGTCAGAACCCTCCACTTT. Translating it yields CASGGDRVRTLHF.